The present entry profiles one T cell receptor (beta chain) with its context. As handled by the study authors: Amplified reference gene primers provided the basis for estimating nucleated cell counts. The method was immunoSEQ multiplex PCR; TCRdb's version includes in-frame clones alone and lacks a portion of them. V, J and clone size reflect that table, while D and trimming were determined from the DNA. The repertoire holds over 20,000 clones, with 80% to 90% as singletons. This sample is drawn from a study of blood T cell repertoires in COVID-19. In the study overall: Researchers got acute and convalescent COVID-19 samples from the United States, Italy and Spain. From T cells, B-cell-depleted T cells, or PBMCs came the material, which was cDNA or gDNA.

Germline CDR1 reads KGHDR; CDR2 reads SFDVKD. V gave up 4 bases and J gave up 9 bases; unmatched junction bases: 11. CDR3 length: 17 amino acids. The TCR sequence derives from a human donor in a cohort sampled during active COVID-19. Sequenced: peripheral blood. This chain joins TRBV24-1 and TRBJ1-6; 10 bases align to TRBD1. CDR3 DNA: TGTGCCACCAGTGACTCAGGACAGGGGGGCTTGAGTTCACCCCTCCACTTT. Translating it yields CATSDSGQGGLSSPLHF.